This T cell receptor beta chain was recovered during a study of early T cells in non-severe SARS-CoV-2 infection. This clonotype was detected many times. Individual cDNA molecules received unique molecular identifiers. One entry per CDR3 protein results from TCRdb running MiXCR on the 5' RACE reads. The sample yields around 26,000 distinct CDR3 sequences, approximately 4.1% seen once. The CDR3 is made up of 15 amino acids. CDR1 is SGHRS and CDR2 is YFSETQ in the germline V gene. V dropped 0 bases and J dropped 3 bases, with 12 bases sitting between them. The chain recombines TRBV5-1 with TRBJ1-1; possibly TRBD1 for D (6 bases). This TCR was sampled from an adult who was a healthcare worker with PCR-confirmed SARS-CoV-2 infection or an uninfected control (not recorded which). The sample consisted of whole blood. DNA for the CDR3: TGCGCCAGCAGCTTGGCGCAGGGGTACGACACTGAAGCTTTCTTT. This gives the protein CASSLAQGYDTEAFF.